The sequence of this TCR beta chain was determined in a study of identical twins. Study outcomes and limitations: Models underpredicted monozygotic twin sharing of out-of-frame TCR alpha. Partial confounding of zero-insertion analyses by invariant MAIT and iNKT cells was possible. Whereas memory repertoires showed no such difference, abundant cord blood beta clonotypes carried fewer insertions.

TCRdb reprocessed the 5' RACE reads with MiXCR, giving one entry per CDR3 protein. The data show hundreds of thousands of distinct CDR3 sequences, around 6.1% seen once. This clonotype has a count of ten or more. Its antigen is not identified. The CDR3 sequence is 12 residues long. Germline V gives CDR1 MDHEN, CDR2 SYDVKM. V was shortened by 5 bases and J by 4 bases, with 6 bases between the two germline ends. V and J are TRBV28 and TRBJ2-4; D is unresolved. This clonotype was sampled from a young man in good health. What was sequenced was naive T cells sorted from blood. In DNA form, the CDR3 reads TGTGCCAGCAGTGTCCAGAAAAACATTCAGTACTTC. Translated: CASSVQKNIQYF.